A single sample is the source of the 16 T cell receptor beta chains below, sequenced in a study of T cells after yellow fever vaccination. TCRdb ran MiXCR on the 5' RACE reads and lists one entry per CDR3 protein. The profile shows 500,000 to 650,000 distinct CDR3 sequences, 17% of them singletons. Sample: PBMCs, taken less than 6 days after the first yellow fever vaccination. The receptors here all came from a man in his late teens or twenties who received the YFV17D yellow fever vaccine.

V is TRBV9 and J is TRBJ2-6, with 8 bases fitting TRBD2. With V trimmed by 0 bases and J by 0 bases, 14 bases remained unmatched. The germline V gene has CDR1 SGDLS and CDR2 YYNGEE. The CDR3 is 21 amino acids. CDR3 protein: CASSVATGGARLDSGANVLTF. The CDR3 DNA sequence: TGTGCCAGCAGCGTAGCTACGGGGGGGGCCCGCCTAGACTCTGGGGCCAACGTCCTGACTTTC.

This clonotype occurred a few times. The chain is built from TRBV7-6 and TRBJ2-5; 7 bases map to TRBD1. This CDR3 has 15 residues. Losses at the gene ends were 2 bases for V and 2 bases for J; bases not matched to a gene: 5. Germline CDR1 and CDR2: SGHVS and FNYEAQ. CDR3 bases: TGTGCCAGCAGCTTATACCGACAGGGTCAAGAGACCCAGTACTTC. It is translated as CASSLYRQGQETQYF.

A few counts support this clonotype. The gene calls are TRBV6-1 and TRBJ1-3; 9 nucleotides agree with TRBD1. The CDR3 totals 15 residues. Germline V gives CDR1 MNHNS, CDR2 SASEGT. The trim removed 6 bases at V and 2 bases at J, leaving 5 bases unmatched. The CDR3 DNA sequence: TGTGCCAGCAGGTCACAGGGGGCAACTGGAAACACCATATATTTT. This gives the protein CASRSQGATGNTIYF.

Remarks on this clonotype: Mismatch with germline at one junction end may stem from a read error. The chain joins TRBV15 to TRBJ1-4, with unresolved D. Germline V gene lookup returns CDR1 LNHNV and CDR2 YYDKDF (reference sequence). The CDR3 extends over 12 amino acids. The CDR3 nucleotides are TGTGCCACCGGAGGGTTAAATGAAAGACTGTTTTTT. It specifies CATGGLNERLFF.

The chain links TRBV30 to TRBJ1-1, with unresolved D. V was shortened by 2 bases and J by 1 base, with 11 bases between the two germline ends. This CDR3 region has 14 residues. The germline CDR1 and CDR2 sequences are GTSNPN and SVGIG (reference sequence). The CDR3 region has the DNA TGTGCCTGGAGTTTTATCGCAGAGAACACTGAAGCTTTCTTT. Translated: CAWSFIAENTEAFF.

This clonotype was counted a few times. The CDR3 DNA sequence: TGTGCCAGCAGCGAGAACAGGGGGAAGACTAATGAAAAACTGTTTTTT. It translates to CASSENRGKTNEKLFF. The V call is TRBV9, the J call TRBJ1-4; TRBD1 matches 8 bases. Trimming at V came to 3 bases and at J to 2 bases, leaving 6 bases not matched to a gene. CDR1 and CDR2 from the germline V gene are SGDLS and YYNGEE. The CDR3 spans 16 residues.

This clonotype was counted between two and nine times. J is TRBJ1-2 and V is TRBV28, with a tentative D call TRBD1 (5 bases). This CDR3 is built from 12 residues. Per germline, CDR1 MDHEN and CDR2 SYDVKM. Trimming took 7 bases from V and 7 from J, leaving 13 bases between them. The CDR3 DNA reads TGTGCCAGCACACTATCGGGGGTTGGCTACACCTTC. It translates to CASTLSGVGYTF.

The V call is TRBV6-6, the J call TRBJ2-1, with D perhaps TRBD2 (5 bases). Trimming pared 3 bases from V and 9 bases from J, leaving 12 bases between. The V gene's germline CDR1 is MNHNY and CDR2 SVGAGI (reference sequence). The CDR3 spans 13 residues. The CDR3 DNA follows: TGTGCCAGCAGTTATCTAGCAATGGGTGAGCAGTTCTTC. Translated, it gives CASSYLAMGEQFF.

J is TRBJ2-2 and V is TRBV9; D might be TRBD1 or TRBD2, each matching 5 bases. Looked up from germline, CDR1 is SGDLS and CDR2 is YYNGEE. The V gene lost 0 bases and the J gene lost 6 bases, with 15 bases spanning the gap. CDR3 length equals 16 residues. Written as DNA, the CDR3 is TGTGCCAGCAGCGTAGGTTTAACGGGGCGCGCCGGGGAGCTGTTTTTT. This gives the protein CASSVGLTGRAGELFF.

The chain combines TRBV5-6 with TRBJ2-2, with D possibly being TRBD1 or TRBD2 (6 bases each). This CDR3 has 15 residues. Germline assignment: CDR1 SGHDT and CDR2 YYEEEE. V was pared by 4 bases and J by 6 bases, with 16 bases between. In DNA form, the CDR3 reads TGTGCCAGCAGCCGGAGGGGGGCGGAGCCCGGGGAGCTGTTTTTT. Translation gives CASSRRGAEPGELFF.

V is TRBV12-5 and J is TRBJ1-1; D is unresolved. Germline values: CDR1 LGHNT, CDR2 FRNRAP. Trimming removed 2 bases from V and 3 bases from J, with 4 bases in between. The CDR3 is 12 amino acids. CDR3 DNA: TGTGCTAGTGGTTTGACAGACACTGAAGCTTTCTTT. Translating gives CASGLTDTEAFF.

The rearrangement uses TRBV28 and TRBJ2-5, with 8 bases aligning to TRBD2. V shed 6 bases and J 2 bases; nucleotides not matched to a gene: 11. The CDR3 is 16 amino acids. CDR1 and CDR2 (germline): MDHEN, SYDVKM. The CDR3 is CASSPWVAGLQETQYF. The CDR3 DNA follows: TGTGCCAGCAGCCCCTGGGTAGCGGGGTTACAAGAGACCCAGTACTTC.

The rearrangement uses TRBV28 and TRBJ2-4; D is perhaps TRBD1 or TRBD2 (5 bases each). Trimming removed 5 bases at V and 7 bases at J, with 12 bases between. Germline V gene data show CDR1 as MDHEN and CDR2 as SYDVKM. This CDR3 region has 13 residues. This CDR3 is CASSLPWGNIQYF. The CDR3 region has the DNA TGTGCCAGCAGTCTCCCTTGGGGGAACATTCAGTACTTC.

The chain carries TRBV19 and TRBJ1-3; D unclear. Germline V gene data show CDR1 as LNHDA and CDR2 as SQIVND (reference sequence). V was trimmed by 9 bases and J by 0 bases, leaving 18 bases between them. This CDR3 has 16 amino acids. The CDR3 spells CARPPGPSASGNTIYF. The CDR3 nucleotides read TGTGCCAGACCCCCGGGCCCGAGCGCCTCTGGAAACACCATATATTTT.

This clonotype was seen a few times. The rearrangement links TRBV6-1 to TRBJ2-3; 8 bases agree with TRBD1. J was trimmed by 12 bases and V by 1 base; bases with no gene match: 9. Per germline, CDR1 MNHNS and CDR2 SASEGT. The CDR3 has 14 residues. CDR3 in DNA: TGTGCCAGCAGTGAAGTAATTAGGGCAGGGGGCCAGTATTTT. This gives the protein CASSEVIRAGGQYF.

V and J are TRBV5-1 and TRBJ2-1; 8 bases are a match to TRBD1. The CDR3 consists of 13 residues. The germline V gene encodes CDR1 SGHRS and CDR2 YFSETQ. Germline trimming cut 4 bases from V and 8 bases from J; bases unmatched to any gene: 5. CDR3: CASSLGQDDEQFF. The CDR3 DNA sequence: TGCGCCAGCAGCCTGGGACAGGACGATGAGCAGTTCTTC.